The 21 T cell receptor beta chains reported below all come from one sample, sequenced in a study of cytomegalovirus exposure and HLA in healthy donors. The study ran its PCR with 60 Vbeta and 13 Jbeta primers. Libraries were prepared by immunoSEQ multiplex PCR; TCRdb keeps only in-frame clonotypes and omits some of them. Here the sample spans 120,000 or so clones, more than 65% being singletons. The sample taken for sequencing was PBMCs. The receptors were gathered from a man aged 18 to 29 in good health and CMV-seronegative.

This chain joins TRBV23-1 and TRBJ2-2, with D possibly TRBD2 on 5 matching bases. TRBV23-1 is noted as an ORF with a role that remains uncertain. The V end was cut by 0 bases, the J end by 8 bases, with 13 bases between. This CDR3 has 15 residues. CDR3 region: CASSQSRSGWGELFF. CDR3 DNA sequence: TGCGCCAGCAGTCAATCGAGGTCGGGGTGGGGGGAGCTGTTTTTT.

This clone showed up just a few times. The gene calls are TRBV27 and TRBJ2-6, with 9 positions matching TRBD1. V lost 6 bases, J lost 0 bases, and 6 bases stayed unmatched. This CDR3 has 17 amino acids. Germline V gene sequence: CDR1 MNHEY, CDR2 SMNVEV (reference sequence). CDR3 amino acids: CASRGRTGVSGANVLTF. Written as DNA, the CDR3 is TGTGCCAGCAGGGGGCGGACAGGGGTCTCTGGGGCCAACGTCCTGACTTTC.

The chain is built from TRBV2 and TRBJ1-6; the D is unclear. CDR3 size: 14 residues. V lost 6 bases and J 0 bases, leaving 6 bases between the germline ends. CDR1 and CDR2 (germline): SNHLY, FYNNEI. CDR3 sequence reads: CASSRDSYNSPLHF. Written as DNA, the CDR3 is TGTGCCAGCAGCCGGGACTCCTATAATTCACCCCTCCACTTT. Supplemented by reference TRBV2 and TRBJ1-6, the full variable domain reads EPEVTQTPSHQVTQMGQEVILRCVPISNHLYFYWYRQILGQKVEFLVSFYNNEISEKSEIFDDQFSVERPDGSNFTLKIRSTKLEDSAMYFCASSRDSYNSPLHFGNGTRLTVT.

The chain carries TRBV18 and TRBJ2-7, with TRBD1 matching 12 bases. This CDR3 spans 15 amino acids. V lost 3 bases to trimming and J lost 2 bases; unmatched junction nucleotides: 2. The germline V gene encodes CDR1 KGHSH and CDR2 LQKENI. The CDR3 DNA reads as TGTGCCAGCTCACCGGGACAGGGGGCACCCTACGAGCAGTACTTC. Amino acid sequence: CASSPGQGAPYEQYF.

The sample holds a few counts of this clone. V usage is TRBV29-1 and J usage is TRBJ2-3; 7 bases map to TRBD2. Germline CDR1 is SQVTM and CDR2 is ANQGSEA. With V trimmed by 1 base and J by 0 bases, 10 bases remained unmatched. CDR3 length: 17 residues. The CDR3 region has the DNA TGCAGCGTTGAAGGCGACCCAGCGGGACTAAGCACAGATACGCAGTATTTT. Amino acids: CSVEGDPAGLSTDTQYF.

The genes are TRBV5-1 and TRBJ2-7; tentative D call: TRBD1 (5 bases). Trimming took 4 bases from V and 7 from J, leaving 18 bases between them. Germline CDR1 reads SGHRS; CDR2 reads YFSETQ. The CDR3 has 14 amino acids. CDR3 nucleotide sequence: TGCGCCAGCAGCCCTGGAGAGCCGCACAGGGAGCAGTACTTC. It encodes CASSPGEPHREQYF.

V gene TRBV10-3 combines with J gene TRBJ1-2; D perhaps matches TRBD1 (5 bases). CDR3 length equals 14 residues. Per the germline V gene, CDR1 is ENHRY and CDR2 is SYGVKD. The V end lost 0 bases, the J end lost 5 bases, and 10 bases lay between the germline ends. The CDR3 DNA sequence: TGTGCCATCAGTGAGTCCCCCGACAGTTATGGCTACACCTTC. This translates into CAISESPDSYGYTF.

This clone was detected only a few times. The genes are TRBV7-9 and TRBJ1-1; unclear D gene. Germline lookup yields CDR1 SEHNR and CDR2 FQNEAQ (reference sequence). V lost 5 bases and J 4 bases, leaving 11 bases between the germline ends. CDR3 length: 13 amino acids. CDR3 DNA: TGTGCCAGCAGCGTCCCCCCCGGCACTGAAGCTTTCTTT. It specifies CASSVPPGTEAFF.

The CDR3 protein is CASSPDKSTDTQYF. CDR3 coding DNA: TGTGCCAGCAGCCCCGACAAGAGCACAGATACGCAGTATTTT. J is TRBJ2-3 and V is TRBV7-9; D uncertain. Germline CDR1 reads SEHNR; CDR2 reads FQNEAQ (reference sequence). This CDR3 is 14 amino acids long. Trimming took off 5 bases at V and 0 bases at J, with 9 bases between the two ends.

V and J are TRBV19 and TRBJ2-1; 12 bases fit TRBD2. The V and J ends lost 4 bases and 10 bases, in that order; junction bases with no gene match: 11. This CDR3 is built from 16 residues. The germline V gene has CDR1 LNHDA and CDR2 SQIVND (reference sequence). This chain's CDR3 is CASSTRTSGEIGEQFF. The CDR3 coding sequence is TGTGCCAGTAGTACCCGGACTAGCGGGGAGATCGGGGAGCAGTTCTTC.

V usage is TRBV7-2 and J usage is TRBJ2-1; a weak D match, TRBD2 (7 bases). The V end lost 2 bases, the J end lost 7 bases, and 15 bases lay between the germline ends. From germline, CDR1 is SGHTA and CDR2 FQGNSA. This CDR3 contains 15 residues. CDR3: CASSLYGGAGNEQFF. The CDR3 coding sequence is TGTGCCAGCAGCTTATATGGGGGGGCCGGGAATGAGCAGTTCTTC.

V and J are TRBV7-9 and TRBJ1-1; D is ambiguous. Germline values: CDR1 SEHNR, CDR2 FQNEAQ (reference sequence). The CDR3 totals 14 residues. V shed 5 bases and J shed 1 base, with 11 bases lying between them. The CDR3 reads CASSHSDTNTEAFF. The DNA of the CDR3 is TGTGCCAGCAGCCATAGCGACACGAACACTGAAGCTTTCTTT.

This chain connects TRBV6-6 to TRBJ2-5; D possibly corresponds to TRBD1 (6 bases). The CDR3 is 14 residues long. Trimming left V 6 bases short and J 2 bases short, with 13 bases between. Germline CDR1 reads MNHNY; CDR2 reads SVGAGI (reference sequence). The CDR3 protein is CASSPRGSQETQYF. CDR3 DNA sequence: TGTGCCAGCAGCCCGAGGGGGTCACAAGAGACCCAGTACTTC.

This rearrangement joins TRBV6-4 to TRBJ1-5, with TRBD1 as a possible D gene (6 bases). V lost 2 bases and J 2 bases, leaving 16 bases between the germline ends. CDR3 length: 17 amino acids. Germline V CDR1 and CDR2: MRHNA, SNTAGT. This CDR3 is CASSDPGAVEGNQPQHF. Here the CDR3 DNA reads TGTGCCAGCAGTGACCCAGGGGCGGTGGAAGGCAATCAGCCCCAGCATTTT.

The rearrangement joins TRBV13 to TRBJ2-3, with 7 bases matching TRBD2. CDR1 is PRHDT, CDR2 FYEKMQ, per germline (reference sequence). The J segment lost 1 base and the V segment lost 5 bases, leaving 3 bases of the junction unmatched. The CDR3 is 14 residues long. CDR3 DNA sequence: TGTGCCAGCAGCCGTACTAGCGGCACAGATACGCAGTATTTT. This gives the protein CASSRTSGTDTQYF.

The chain joins TRBV13 to TRBJ2-7; possible D gene TRBD2, 6 bases. The CDR3 consists of 14 residues. CDR1 is PRHDT and CDR2 is FYEKMQ in the germline V gene (reference sequence). The germline V and J ends were trimmed by 5 bases and 7 bases, with 18 bases remaining between them. CDR3 nucleotides: TGTGCCAGCAGCCAGCACCTTACGGGGGAAGAGCAGTACTTC. Protein sequence: CASSQHLTGEEQYF.

This clone has only one observation. The V call is TRBV7-6, the J call TRBJ2-2, with 10 bases lining up with TRBD2. The J segment lost 1 base and the V segment lost 4 bases, leaving 12 bases of the junction unmatched. The CDR3 consists of 19 residues. Germline V gives CDR1 SGHVS, CDR2 FNYEAQ. CDR3 region: CASSSLAGGLPKNTGELFF. CDR3 DNA sequence: TGTGCCAGCAGCTCCTTAGCGGGGGGCTTACCCAAGAACACCGGGGAGCTGTTTTTT.

This rearrangement joins TRBV15 to TRBJ2-3; D possibly corresponds to TRBD2 (5 bases). The V end lost 0 bases, the J end lost 5 bases, and 12 bases lay between the germline ends. Germline V lookup: CDR1 LNHNV, CDR2 YYDKDF (reference sequence). This CDR3 is built from 15 residues. CDR3 bases: TGTGCCACCAGCAGAGATAGAGGGAGCCAAGATACGCAGTATTTT. This gives the protein CATSRDRGSQDTQYF.

The gene calls are TRBV18 and TRBJ1-4, with D possibly being TRBD1 (6 bases). The CDR3 is 15 residues long. Per the germline V gene, CDR1 is KGHSH and CDR2 is LQKENI. The germline V and J ends were trimmed by 6 bases and 5 bases, with 16 bases remaining between them. CDR3 coding DNA: TGTGCCAGCTCGACCCAGGGGATACTCAATGAAAAACTGTTTTTT. Translating gives CASSTQGILNEKLFF.

This chain connects TRBV7-2 to TRBJ1-2; D gene unclear. Germline V gives CDR1 SGHTA, CDR2 FQGNSA. CDR3 length: 15 residues. Trimming took 5 bases from V and 4 from J, leaving 17 bases between them. The CDR3 sequence: CASSLMSVVGYGYTF. CDR3 nucleotides: TGTGCCAGCAGCCTCATGTCGGTGGTTGGCTATGGCTACACCTTC.

This clone came up once. This rearrangement joins TRBV27 to TRBJ1-3; 7 positions agree with TRBD1. CDR1 and CDR2 from the germline V gene are MNHEY and SMNVEV (reference sequence). The CDR3 totals 15 residues. The V gene end was trimmed by 4 bases and the J gene end by 1 base; junction bases not matched to a gene: 4. As DNA, the CDR3 is TGTGCCAGCAGTTATACAGGGGCGTCTGGAAACACCATATATTTT. Its protein is CASSYTGASGNTIYF.